This T cell receptor (beta chain) was captured in a study of molecular identifiers for immune sequencing clone quantification. In this sample, this clonotype turned up a few times. Using its own MiXCR run on the PCR reads, TCRdb lists one record per CDR3 protein. The sample holds nearly 650,000 distinct CDR3 sequences; 25% are singletons and the top ten take about 0.81%. Material: naive CD8+ T cells from blood, with Jurkat cell RNA spiked in. The subset denotes: FACS-sorted CD8+CD4-CCR7+CD45RA+ naive T cells. The sequence was collected from a human donor in good health. Some libraries in this study had Jurkat cell RNA spiked in.

The CDR3 DNA follows: TGTGCCAGCAATCCCGGCGGGACCGCTAATTCCTACGAGCAGTACTTC. This translates into CASNPGGTANSYEQYF. V usage is TRBV3-1 and J usage is TRBJ2-7; tentative D call: TRBD2 (6 bases). Trimming pared 7 bases from V and 1 base from J, leaving 20 bases between. The germline gives CDR1 LGHDT, CDR2 YNNKEL (reference sequence). The CDR3 spans 16 residues.